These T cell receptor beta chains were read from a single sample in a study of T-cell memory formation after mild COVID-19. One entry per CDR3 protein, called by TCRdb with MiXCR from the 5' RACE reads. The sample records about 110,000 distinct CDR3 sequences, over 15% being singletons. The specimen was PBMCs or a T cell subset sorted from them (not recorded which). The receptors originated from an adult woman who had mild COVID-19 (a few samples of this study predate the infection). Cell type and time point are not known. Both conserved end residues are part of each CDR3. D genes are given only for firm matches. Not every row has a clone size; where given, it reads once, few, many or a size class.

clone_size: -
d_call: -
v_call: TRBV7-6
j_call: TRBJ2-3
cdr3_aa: CASSGVGGGSFTDTQYF
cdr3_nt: TGTGCCAGCAGCGGAGTAGGGGGGGGGTCCTTCACAGATACGCAGTATTTT

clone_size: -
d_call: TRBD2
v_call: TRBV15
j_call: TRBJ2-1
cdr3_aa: CATSGGLAGGGGSYNEQFF
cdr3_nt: TGTGCCACCAGCGGGGGACTAGCGGGGGGAGGAGGGTCCTACAATGAGCAGTTCTTC

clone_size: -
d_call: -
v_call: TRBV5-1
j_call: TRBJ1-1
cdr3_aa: CASSYTGNTEAFF
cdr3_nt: TGCGCCAGCAGCTACACGGGGAACACTGAAGCTTTCTTT

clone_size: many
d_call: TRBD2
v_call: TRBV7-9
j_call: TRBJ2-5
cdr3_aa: CASSFFREGETQYF
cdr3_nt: TGTGCCAGCAGCTTCTTCCGGGAGGGAGAGACCCAGTACTTC

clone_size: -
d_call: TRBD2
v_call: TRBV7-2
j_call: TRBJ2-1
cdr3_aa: CAERGLDNEQFF
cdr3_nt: TGTGCCGAAAGGGGACTAGATAATGAGCAGTTCTTC

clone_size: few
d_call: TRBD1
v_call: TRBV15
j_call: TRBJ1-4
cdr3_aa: CATSGGDRGFEKLFF
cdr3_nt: TGTGCCACCAGCGGCGGGGACAGGGGTTTTGAAAAACTGTTTTTT

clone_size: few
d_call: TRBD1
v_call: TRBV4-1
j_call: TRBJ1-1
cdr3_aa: CASSYTGTGLMNTEAFF
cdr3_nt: TGCGCCAGCAGCTACACCGGGACAGGCCTTATGAACACTGAAGCTTTCTTT

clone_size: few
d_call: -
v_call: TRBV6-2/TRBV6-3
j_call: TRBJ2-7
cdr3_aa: CASSFASIDGNTYEQYF
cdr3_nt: TGTGCCAGCAGTTTCGCCTCCATCGACGGAAACACCTACGAGCAGTACTTC

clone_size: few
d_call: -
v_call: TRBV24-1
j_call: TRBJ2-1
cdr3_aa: CATSDLAQNNEQFF
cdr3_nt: TGTGCCACCAGTGATTTAGCACAGAACAATGAGCAGTTCTTC

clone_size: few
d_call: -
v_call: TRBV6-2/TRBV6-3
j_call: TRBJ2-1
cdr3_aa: CASSYPHRGNEQFF
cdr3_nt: TGTGCCAGCAGTTACCCCCACCGGGGGAATGAGCAGTTCTTC

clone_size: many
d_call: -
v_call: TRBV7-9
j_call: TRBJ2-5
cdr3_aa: CASSPNDIQETQYF
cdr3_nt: TGTGCCAGCAGCCCGAACGACATCCAAGAGACCCAGTACTTC

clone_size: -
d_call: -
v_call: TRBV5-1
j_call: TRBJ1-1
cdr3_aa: CASSLAAPSGRTEAFF
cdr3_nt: TGCGCCAGCAGCTTGGCCGCTCCATCAGGGCGCACTGAAGCTTTCTTT

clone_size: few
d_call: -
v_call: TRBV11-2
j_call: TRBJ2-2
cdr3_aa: CASSLDQWGARNTGELFF
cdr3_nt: TGTGCCAGCAGCTTAGATCAATGGGGGGCCCGAAACACCGGGGAGCTGTTTTTT

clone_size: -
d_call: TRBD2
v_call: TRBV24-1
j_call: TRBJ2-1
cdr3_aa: CATSGPNTNPGTSGRSSYNEQFF
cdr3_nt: TGTGCCACCAGTGGGCCGAATACGAACCCCGGGACTAGCGGGAGGAGCTCCTACAATGAGCAGTTCTTC

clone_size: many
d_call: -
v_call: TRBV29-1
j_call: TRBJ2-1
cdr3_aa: CSGKGPPDYNEQFF
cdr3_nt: TGCAGCGGTAAGGGGCCCCCGGACTACAATGAGCAGTTCTTC

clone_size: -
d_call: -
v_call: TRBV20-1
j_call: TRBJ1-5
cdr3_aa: CSARGDYPNQPQHF
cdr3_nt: TGCAGTGCTAGAGGGGACTACCCCAATCAGCCCCAGCATTTT

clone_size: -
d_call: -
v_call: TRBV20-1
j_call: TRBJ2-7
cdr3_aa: CSGGTTYEQYF
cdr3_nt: TGCAGTGGGGGGACCACCTACGAGCAGTACTTC

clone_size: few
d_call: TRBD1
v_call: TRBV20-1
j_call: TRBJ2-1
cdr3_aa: CSARVLDRGYEQFF
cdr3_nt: TGCAGTGCTAGAGTACTGGACAGGGGATATGAGCAGTTCTTC

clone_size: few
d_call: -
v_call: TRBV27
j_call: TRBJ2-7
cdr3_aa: CASSLSGTSPYEQYF
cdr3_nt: TGTGCCAGCAGTTTATCCGGGACGTCCCCCTACGAGCAGTACTTC

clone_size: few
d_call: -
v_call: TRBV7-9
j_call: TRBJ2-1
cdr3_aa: CASRTQYNEQFF
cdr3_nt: TGTGCCAGCCGGACGCAATACAATGAGCAGTTCTTC

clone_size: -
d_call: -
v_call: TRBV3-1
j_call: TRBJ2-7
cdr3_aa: CASSAGPAYEQYF
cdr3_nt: TGTGCCAGCAGCGCCGGGCCTGCCTACGAGCAGTACTTC

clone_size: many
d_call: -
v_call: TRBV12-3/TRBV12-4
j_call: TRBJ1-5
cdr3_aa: CASSNVIDSNQPQHF
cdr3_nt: TGTGCCAGCAGTAACGTCATAGACAGCAATCAGCCCCAGCATTTT

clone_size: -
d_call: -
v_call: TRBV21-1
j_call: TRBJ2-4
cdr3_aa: CASSSRQASLAKNIQYF
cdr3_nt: TGTGCCAGCAGCAGCAGACAGGCATCACTAGCCAAAAACATTCAGTACTTC

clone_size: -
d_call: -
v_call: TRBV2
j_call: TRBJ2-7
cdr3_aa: CASSSGSYYEQYF
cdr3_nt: TGTGCCAGCAGCTCGGGAAGCTACTACGAGCAGTACTTC

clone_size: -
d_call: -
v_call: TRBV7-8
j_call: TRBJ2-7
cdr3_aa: CASSTMGLEGRGYEQYF
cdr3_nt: TGTGCCAGCAGCACTATGGGGTTAGAGGGACGGGGCTACGAGCAGTACTTC

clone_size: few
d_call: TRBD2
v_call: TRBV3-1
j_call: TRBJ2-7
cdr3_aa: CASSGQLAGYEQYF
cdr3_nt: TGTGCCAGCAGCGGCCAACTAGCGGGGTACGAGCAGTACTTC

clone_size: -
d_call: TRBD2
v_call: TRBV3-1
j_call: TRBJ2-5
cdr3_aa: CASKTSSWETQYF
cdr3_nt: TGTGCCAGCAAGACTAGCAGTTGGGAGACCCAGTACTTC

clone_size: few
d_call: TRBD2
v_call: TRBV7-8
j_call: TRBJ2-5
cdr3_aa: CASSLVAGGPLGRETQYF
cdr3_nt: TGTGCCAGCAGCTTAGTGGCGGGAGGGCCGCTGGGGAGGGAGACCCAGTACTTC

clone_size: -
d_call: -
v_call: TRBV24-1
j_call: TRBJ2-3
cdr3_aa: CATSDFTDTQYF
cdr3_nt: TGTGCCACCAGTGATTTTACAGATACGCAGTATTTT

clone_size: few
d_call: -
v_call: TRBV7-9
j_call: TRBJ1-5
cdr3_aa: CASSSGRKNQPQHF
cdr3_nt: TGTGCCAGCAGCTCGGGAAGGAAAAATCAGCCCCAGCATTTT

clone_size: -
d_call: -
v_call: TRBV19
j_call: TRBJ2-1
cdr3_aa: CASSIDYTGLLTYEQFF
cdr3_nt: TGTGCCAGTAGTATAGATTATACAGGACTCCTAACGTACGAGCAGTTCTTC

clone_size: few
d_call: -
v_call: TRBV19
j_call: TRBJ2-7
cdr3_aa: CASSPLGQPYEQYF
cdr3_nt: TGTGCCAGTAGCCCTCTCGGACAGCCCTACGAGCAGTACTTC

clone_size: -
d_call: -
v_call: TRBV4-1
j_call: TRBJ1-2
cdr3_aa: CASSPTGHLEDYGYTF
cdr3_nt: TGCGCCAGCAGCCCAACAGGGCACCTAGAGGACTATGGCTACACCTTC

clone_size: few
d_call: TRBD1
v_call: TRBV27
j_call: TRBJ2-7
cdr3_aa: CASSSGQGNRYEQYF
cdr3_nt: TGTGCCAGCAGTTCGGGACAGGGGAACCGATACGAGCAGTACTTC

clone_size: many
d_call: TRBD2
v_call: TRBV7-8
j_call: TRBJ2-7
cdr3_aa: CASSSTGTSGYYEQYF
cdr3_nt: TGTGCCAGCAGCTCTACCGGGACTAGCGGGTATTACGAGCAGTACTTC

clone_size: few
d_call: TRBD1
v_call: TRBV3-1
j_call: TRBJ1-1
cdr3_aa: CASSQTGETEAFF
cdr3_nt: TGTGCCAGCAGCCAAACAGGGGAAACTGAAGCTTTCTTT

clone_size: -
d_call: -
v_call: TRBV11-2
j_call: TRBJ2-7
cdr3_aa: CASRTTAQGVSYEQYF
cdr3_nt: TGTGCCAGCAGAACCACGGCACAGGGAGTCTCCTACGAGCAGTACTTC

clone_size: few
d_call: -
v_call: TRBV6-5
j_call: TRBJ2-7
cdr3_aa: CASSYRVGLDYEQYF
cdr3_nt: TGTGCCAGCAGTTACAGAGTGGGGCTCGACTACGAGCAGTACTTC

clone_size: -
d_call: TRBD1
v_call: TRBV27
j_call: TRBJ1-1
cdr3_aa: CASFPGGLMNTEAFF
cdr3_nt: TGTGCCAGCTTCCCAGGGGGTTTAATGAACACTGAAGCTTTCTTT

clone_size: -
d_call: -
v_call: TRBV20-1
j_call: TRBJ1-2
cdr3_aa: CSVWRYGYTF
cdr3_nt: TGCAGTGTATGGCGCTATGGCTACACCTTC

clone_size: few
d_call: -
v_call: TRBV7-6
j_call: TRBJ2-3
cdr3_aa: CASSLERSPDTQYF
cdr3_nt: TGTGCCAGCAGCTTAGAGCGGTCCCCCGATACGCAGTATTTT

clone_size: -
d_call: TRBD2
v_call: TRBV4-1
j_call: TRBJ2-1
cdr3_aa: CASSQGLAISPTNEQFF
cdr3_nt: TGCGCCAGCAGCCAGGGACTAGCGATTTCTCCCACGAATGAGCAGTTCTTC

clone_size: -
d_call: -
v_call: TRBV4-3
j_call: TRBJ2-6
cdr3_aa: CASSQGAVSGANVLTF
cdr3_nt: TGCGCCAGCAGCCAAGGAGCAGTCTCTGGGGCCAACGTCCTGACTTTC

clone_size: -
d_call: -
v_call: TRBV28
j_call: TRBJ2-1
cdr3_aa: CASSSLPRRGPRNEQFF
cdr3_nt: TGTGCCAGCAGTTCTCTACCTCGGCGGGGGCCGAGGAATGAGCAGTTCTTC

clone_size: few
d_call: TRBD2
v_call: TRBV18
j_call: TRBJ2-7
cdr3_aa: CASSPPVAGGSYEQYF
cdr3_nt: TGTGCCAGCTCACCACCAGTGGCGGGAGGGTCCTACGAGCAGTACTTC

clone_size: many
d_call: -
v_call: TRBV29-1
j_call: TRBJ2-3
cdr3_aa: CSVKGLFPTDTQYF
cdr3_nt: TGCAGCGTCAAAGGCCTCTTCCCCACAGATACGCAGTATTTT